One and the same sample provided the 23 T cell receptor beta chains below, sequenced in a study of blood T cell repertoires in COVID-19. Clones were sequenced by immunoSEQ multiplex PCR, and TCRdb holds only the in-frame ones, with some missing. The sample has roughly 130,000 clones; about 80% are singletons. What was sequenced was peripheral blood. All receptors derive from a woman aged 50 to 60 with acute or convalescent COVID-19.

This sequence joins TRBV6-1 and TRBJ2-7, with TRBD2 matching over 7 bases. CDR1 and CDR2 (germline): MNHNS, SASEGT. V lost 1 base and J lost 4; bases outside the gene matches: 7. There are 15 residues in the CDR3. In nucleotides, the CDR3 is TGTGCCAGCAGTGAAGTGGCAGGCGGGGGTTACGAGCAGTACTTC. This codes for CASSEVAGGGYEQYF.

The V gene is TRBV5-6, the J gene TRBJ1-3; the D is unclear. This CDR3 is 13 amino acids long. Trimming shortened V by 4 bases and J by 4 bases, and 9 bases separated the two germline ends. The germline CDR1 and CDR2 sequences are SGHDT and YYEEEE. CDR3 in DNA: TGTGCCAGCAGCGGACTACTAGGAAACACCATATATTTT. Amino acid sequence: CASSGLLGNTIYF.

V and J are TRBV5-1 and TRBJ2-5; 9 bases line up with TRBD1. Germline V gene lookup returns CDR1 SGHRS and CDR2 YFSETQ. V shed 0 bases, J shed 5 bases, and the junction held 11 bases outside the gene matches. The CDR3 is 17 amino acids. This chain's CDR3 is CASSLVMGQGLGETQYF. In nucleotides, the CDR3 is TGCGCCAGCAGCTTGGTTATGGGACAGGGATTGGGGGAGACCCAGTACTTC.

This chain links TRBV7-8 with TRBJ1-6, with D maybe TRBD1 (6 bases). In germline, CDR1 is SGHVS, CDR2 FQNEAQ. Trimming stripped 5 bases from V and 3 bases from J, with 14 bases between. The CDR3 sequence is 16 residues long. The CDR3 bases are TGTGCCAGCAGCGAACAGGGTGGACGCTATAATTCACCCCTCCACTTT. Protein sequence: CASSEQGGRYNSPLHF.

V and J are TRBV3-1 (or the pseudogene TRBV3-2) and TRBJ1-2; 9 bases are shared with TRBD1. The CDR3 has 16 amino acids. Looked up from germline, CDR1 is LGHDT and CDR2 is YNNKEL (reference sequence). V was pared by 4 bases and J by 0 bases, with 6 bases of the junction left unmatched. In nucleotides, the CDR3 is TGTGCCAGCAGCCCGGGACAGGGAGTCGCTAACTATGGCTACACCTTC. As protein: CASSPGQGVANYGYTF.

V is TRBV28 and J is TRBJ2-3, with 9 nucleotides matching TRBD1. The length of the CDR3 is 19 residues. Germline CDR1 MDHEN, CDR2 SYDVKM. Germline trimming cut 3 bases from V and 2 bases from J; bases unmatched to any gene: 15. The CDR3 region has the DNA TGTGCCAGCAGTTTCAGAGGTGTGCTCCGGGACAGGGCCACAGATACGCAGTATTTT. Translating gives CASSFRGVLRDRATDTQYF.

This rearrangement joins TRBV12-3 or TRBV12-4 to TRBJ2-5, with TRBD1 matching over 7 bases. Losses at the gene ends were 8 bases for V and 7 bases for J; bases not matched to a gene: 10. The CDR3 covers 13 residues. CDR3 amino acids: CASGAGTEGTQYF. In DNA form, the CDR3 reads TGTGCCAGCGGGGCCGGGACAGAGGGGACCCAGTACTTC.

This clone came up a few times. This chain links TRBV6-5 with TRBJ2-4; 7 nucleotides agree with TRBD2. This CDR3 has 14 amino acids. Trimming took 8 bases from V and 3 from J; bases not matched to a gene: 7. Germline CDR1 is MNHEY and CDR2 is SVGAGI. The CDR3 here is CASGPGGSKNIQYF. CDR3 bases: TGTGCCAGCGGGCCGGGGGGTAGCAAAAACATTCAGTACTTC.

The rearrangement links TRBV10-3 to TRBJ1-1; D might be TRBD1 (6 bases). V dropped 10 bases and J dropped 4 bases, with 13 bases sitting between them. This CDR3 comprises 12 residues. CDR1 ENHRY and CDR2 SYGVKD come from the germline V gene. The CDR3 DNA sequence: TGTGCCACCCAGGGGATTGGCACTGAAGCTTTCTTT. Its protein is CATQGIGTEAFF.

DNA for the CDR3: TGTGCCAGCAGCTTGGTTCGGGGGGCGTTTACAGATACGCAGTATTTT. Encoded protein: CASSLVRGAFTDTQYF. This chain connects TRBV5-6 to TRBJ2-3; D may be TRBD2 (7 bases). The CDR3 extends over 16 amino acids. Germline loops: CDR1 SGHDT, CDR2 YYEEEE. Trimming removed 0 bases from V and 3 bases from J, with 14 bases in between.

The CDR3 spells CASSFPDQTGELFF. Written as DNA, the CDR3 is TGTGCCTCCTCATTTCCTGATCAGACCGGGGAGCTGTTTTTT. The chain couples TRBV30 to TRBJ2-2; D unclear. Trimming removed 7 bases from V and 5 bases from J, with 17 bases in between. The CDR3 has 14 amino acids. Germline CDR1 reads GTSNPN; CDR2 reads SVGIG (reference sequence).

This chain uses TRBV10-1 with TRBJ2-3, with TRBD2 identical over 10 bases. Germline V CDR1 and CDR2: WNHNN, SYGVQD (reference sequence). CDR3 length: 18 amino acids. V lost 2 bases, J lost 1 base, and 9 bases stayed unmatched. In DNA form, the CDR3 reads TGCGCCAGCAGTGAGGCTAGCGGGGGCGTCCTAGGCACAGATACGCAGTATTTT. Translated, it gives CASSEASGGVLGTDTQYF.

The chain uses TRBV11-2 and TRBJ1-2; the D is unclear. There are 14 residues in the CDR3. Germline CDR1 is SGHAT and CDR2 is FQNNGV. V lost 4 bases and J 1 base, leaving 10 bases between the germline ends. CDR3: CASSSVRFNYGYTF. The DNA for the CDR3 is TGTGCCAGCAGCTCAGTAAGATTTAACTATGGCTACACCTTC.

J is TRBJ1-4 and V is TRBV7-8, with a weak D call TRBD1 (5 bases). Between the trimmed V and J ends, which lost 2 bases and 5 bases, there was a span of 12 bases. CDR3 length: 15 residues. The germline V gene has CDR1 SGHVS and CDR2 FQNEAQ. The CDR3, as DNA: TGTGCCAGCAGCTTAATCAGGGCGTGGAATGAAAAACTGTTTTTT. This codes for CASSLIRAWNEKLFF.

This sequence joins TRBV6-5 and TRBJ1-5, with D tentatively TRBD1 (6 bases). The CDR3 spans 14 residues. Germline lookup yields CDR1 MNHEY and CDR2 SVGAGI. The V end was cut by 10 bases, the J end by 5 bases, with 18 bases between. The CDR3 nucleotides are TGTGCCACTACAATGGGGCAGGGGTATCAGCCCCAGCATTTT. It codes for CATTMGQGYQPQHF.

This chain uses TRBV30 with TRBJ2-1, with TRBD1 as a possible D gene (6 bases). Trimming removed 0 bases at V and 7 bases at J, with 7 bases between. From germline, CDR1 is GTSNPN and CDR2 SVGIG (reference sequence). CDR3 size: 12 residues. Here the CDR3 DNA reads TGTGCCTGGAGTGTACAGGGAAATGAGCAGTTCTTC. It specifies CAWSVQGNEQFF.

V is TRBV13 and J is TRBJ1-1; TRBD1 agrees at 12 bases. This CDR3 spans 16 amino acids. The V and J ends lost 3 bases and 1 base, in that order; junction bases with no gene match: 3. Germline V gene sequence: CDR1 PRHDT, CDR2 FYEKMQ (reference sequence). CDR3 nucleotides: TGTGCCAGCAGCTTCGGGACAGGGGGCTCGAACACTGAAGCTTTCTTT. It encodes CASSFGTGGSNTEAFF.

V usage is TRBV3-1 (or the pseudogene TRBV3-2) and J usage is TRBJ2-3; TRBD2 matches at 7 bases. V was clipped by 4 bases and J by 1 base; unmatched bases: 11. Germline V lookup: CDR1 LGHDT, CDR2 YNNKEL (reference sequence). CDR3 length: 17 residues. The CDR3 DNA reads as TGTGCCAGCAGCCCGGGGGGTCTAGACTACGGCACAGATACGCAGTATTTT. It is translated as CASSPGGLDYGTDTQYF.

This clone turned up a few times. V gene TRBV28 combines with J gene TRBJ1-1; 8 bases match TRBD1. The trim removed 4 bases at V and 0 bases at J, leaving 7 bases unmatched. The CDR3 has 16 residues. Germline V lookup: CDR1 MDHEN, CDR2 SYDVKM. The DNA of the CDR3 is TGTGCCAGCAGTTCTGCCACAGGGGGGATGAACACTGAAGCTTTCTTT. Its translation: CASSSATGGMNTEAFF.

This sequence joins TRBV5-1 and TRBJ2-3; TRBD2 agrees at 14 bases. J lost 2 bases, V lost 3 bases, and 14 bases had no gene match. CDR1 is SGHRS, CDR2 YFSETQ, per germline. The CDR3 totals 20 residues. This chain's CDR3 is CASSSWTSGGTPPPTDTQYF. The CDR3 bases are TGCGCCAGCAGCTCCTGGACTAGCGGGGGGACACCGCCCCCCACAGATACGCAGTATTTT.

This clone was seen a few times. The V and J genes are TRBV24-1 and TRBJ1-1; tentative D call: TRBD1 (6 bases). The germline V gene has CDR1 KGHDR and CDR2 SFDVKD. V lost 5 bases and J lost 4, with 10 bases in between. This CDR3 is built from 13 residues. In nucleotides, the CDR3 is TGTGCCACCAGTGGCGAAGGGGGCACTGAAGCTTTCTTT. Amino acid sequence: CATSGEGGTEAFF.

The V call is TRBV5-1, the J call TRBJ1-6, with D possibly being TRBD1 (5 bases). The CDR3 has 12 residues. Germline V gives CDR1 SGHRS, CDR2 YFSETQ. Trimming shortened V by 0 bases and J by 12 bases, and 7 bases separated the two germline ends. The CDR3 is CASSLAGLPLHF. The CDR3 DNA is TGCGCCAGCAGCTTGGCAGGGTTACCCCTCCACTTT.

This chain connects TRBV6-5 to TRBJ2-2, with D possibly TRBD2 on 5 matching bases. The CDR3 runs 13 residues. V was trimmed by 11 bases and J by 6 bases, leaving 16 bases between them. Germline V gene lookup returns CDR1 MNHEY and CDR2 SVGAGI. The CDR3 DNA is TGTGCCTCCACGGGGTTAGACCCCGGGGAGCTGTTTTTT. It is translated as CASTGLDPGELFF.